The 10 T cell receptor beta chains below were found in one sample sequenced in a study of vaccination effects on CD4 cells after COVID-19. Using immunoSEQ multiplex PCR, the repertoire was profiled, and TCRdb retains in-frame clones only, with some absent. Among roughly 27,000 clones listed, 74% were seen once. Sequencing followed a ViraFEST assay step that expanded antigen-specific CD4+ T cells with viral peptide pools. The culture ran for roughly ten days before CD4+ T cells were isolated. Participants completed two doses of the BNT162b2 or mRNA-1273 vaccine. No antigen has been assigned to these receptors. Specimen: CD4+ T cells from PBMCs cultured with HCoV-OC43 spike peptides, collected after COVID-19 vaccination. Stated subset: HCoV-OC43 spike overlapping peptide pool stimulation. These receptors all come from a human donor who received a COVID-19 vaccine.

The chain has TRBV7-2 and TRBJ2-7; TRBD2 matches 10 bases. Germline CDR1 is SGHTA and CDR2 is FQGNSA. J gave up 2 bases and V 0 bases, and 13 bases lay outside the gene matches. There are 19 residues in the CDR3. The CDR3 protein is CASSLAEASGSHSAYEQYF. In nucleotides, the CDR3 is TGTGCCAGCAGCTTAGCCGAAGCTAGCGGGAGTCATTCAGCCTACGAGCAGTACTTC.

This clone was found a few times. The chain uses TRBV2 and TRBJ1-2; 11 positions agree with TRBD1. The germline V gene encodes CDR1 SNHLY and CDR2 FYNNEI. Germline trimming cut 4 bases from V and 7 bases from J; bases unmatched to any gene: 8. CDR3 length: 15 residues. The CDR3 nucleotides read TGTGCCAGCAGTGTGGCCGGGACAGGGGGTCGTGGCTACACCTTC. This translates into CASSVAGTGGRGYTF.

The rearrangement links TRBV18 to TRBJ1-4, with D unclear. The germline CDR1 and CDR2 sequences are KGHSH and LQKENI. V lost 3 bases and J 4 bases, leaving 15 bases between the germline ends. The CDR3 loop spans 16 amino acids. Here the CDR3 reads CASSPGLIALNEKLFF. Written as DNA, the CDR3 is TGTGCCAGCTCACCGGGATTAATCGCCCTTAATGAAAAACTGTTTTTT.

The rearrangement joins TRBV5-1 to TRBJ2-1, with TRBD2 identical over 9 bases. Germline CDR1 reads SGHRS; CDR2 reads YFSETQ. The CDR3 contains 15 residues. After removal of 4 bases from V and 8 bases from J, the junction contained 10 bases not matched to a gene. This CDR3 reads CASSRRAGGGDEQFF. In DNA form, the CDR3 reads TGCGCCAGCAGCCGAAGAGCGGGAGGCGGGGATGAGCAGTTCTTC.

The CDR3: CASSFPRTGYTF. The DNA of the CDR3 is TGTGCCAGCAGCTTTCCGAGGACTGGCTACACCTTC. V usage is TRBV5-8 and J usage is TRBJ1-2; D remains unclear. The CDR3 extends over 12 amino acids. Germline-derived CDR1 and CDR2 are SGHTS and YDEGEE. With 2 bases removed from V and 7 bases from J, the gap between germline ends came to 9 bases.

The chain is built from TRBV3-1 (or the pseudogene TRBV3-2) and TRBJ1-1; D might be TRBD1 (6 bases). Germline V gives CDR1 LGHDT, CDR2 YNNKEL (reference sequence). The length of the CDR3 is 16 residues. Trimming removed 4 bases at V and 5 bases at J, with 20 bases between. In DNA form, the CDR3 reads TGTGCCAGCAGCCGACTAACCTCCAGGGGAAGTACTGAAGCTTTCTTT. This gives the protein CASSRLTSRGSTEAFF.

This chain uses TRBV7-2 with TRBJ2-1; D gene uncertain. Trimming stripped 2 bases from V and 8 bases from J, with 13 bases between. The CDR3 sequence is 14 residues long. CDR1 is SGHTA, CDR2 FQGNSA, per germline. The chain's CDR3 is CASSLRPIIDEQFF. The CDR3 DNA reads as TGTGCCAGCAGCTTACGCCCTATCATCGATGAGCAGTTCTTC.

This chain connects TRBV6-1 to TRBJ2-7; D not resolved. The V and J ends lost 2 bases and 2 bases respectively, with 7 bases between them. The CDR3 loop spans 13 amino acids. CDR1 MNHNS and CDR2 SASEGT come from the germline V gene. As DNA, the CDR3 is TGTGCCAGCAGTGAATTTCGGGCCTACGAGCAGTACTTC. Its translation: CASSEFRAYEQYF.

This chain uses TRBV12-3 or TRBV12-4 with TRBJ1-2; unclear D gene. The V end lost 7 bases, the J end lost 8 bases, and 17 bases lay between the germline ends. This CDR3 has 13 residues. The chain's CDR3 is CASTLGRVHGYTF. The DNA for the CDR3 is TGTGCCAGCACCCTGGGGAGGGTACACGGCTACACCTTC.

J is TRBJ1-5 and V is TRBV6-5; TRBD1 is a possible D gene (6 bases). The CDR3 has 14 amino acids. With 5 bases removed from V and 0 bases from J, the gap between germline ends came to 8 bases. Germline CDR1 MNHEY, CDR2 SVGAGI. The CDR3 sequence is CASSNRDSNQPQHF. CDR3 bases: TGTGCCAGCAGTAACAGGGATAGCAATCAGCCCCAGCATTTT.